This record looks at one TCR beta chain sequence and its context. Data came from immunoSEQ multiplex PCR; TCRdb stores just in-frame clones and leaves some out. The repertoire holds 250,000 to 300,000 clones, approximately 90% seen once, with roughly 7% in the top ten. The CDR3 runs to 14 residues. V was cut by 10 bases and J by 1 base, with 16 bases left in between. CDR1 is ENHRY and CDR2 is SYGVKD in the germline V gene. The sample originates from a study of blood T cell repertoires in COVID-19. At the level of the study: From the United States, Italy and Spain came samples of acute and convalescent COVID-19.

V is TRBV10-3 and J is TRBJ1-2; no definite D call. What was sequenced was peripheral blood. The receptor's source is a woman aged 30 to 39 who had recovered from COVID-19. DNA of the CDR3: TGTGCCAGCAGCGAGACCGGGGTTAACTATGGCTACACCTTC. Its protein product is CASSETGVNYGYTF.